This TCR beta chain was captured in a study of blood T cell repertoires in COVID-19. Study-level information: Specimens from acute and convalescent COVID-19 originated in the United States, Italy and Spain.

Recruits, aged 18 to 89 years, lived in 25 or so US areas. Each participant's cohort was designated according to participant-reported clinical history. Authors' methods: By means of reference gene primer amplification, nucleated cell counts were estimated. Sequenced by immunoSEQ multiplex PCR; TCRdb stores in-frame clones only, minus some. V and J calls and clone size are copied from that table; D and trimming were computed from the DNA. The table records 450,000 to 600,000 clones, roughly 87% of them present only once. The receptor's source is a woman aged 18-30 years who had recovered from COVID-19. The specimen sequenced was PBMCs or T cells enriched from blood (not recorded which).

The chain's CDR3 is CATSRVQGRLDGYTF. The CDR3 region has the DNA TGTGCCACCAGCAGAGTACAGGGGCGGCTTGATGGCTACACCTTC. V and J are TRBV15 and TRBJ1-2; 7 positions match TRBD1. J lost 6 bases, V lost 1 base, and 8 bases had no gene match. Germline CDR1 LNHNV, CDR2 YYDKDF (reference sequence). The CDR3 has 15 residues. Using reference TRBV15 and TRBJ1-2 for the parts outside the CDR3, the full variable domain is DAMVIQNPRYQVTQFGKPVTLSCSQTLNHNVMYWYQQKSSQAPKLLFHYYDKDFNNEADTPDNFQSRRPNTSFCFLDIRSPGLGDTAMYLCATSRVQGRLDGYTFGSGTRLTVV.